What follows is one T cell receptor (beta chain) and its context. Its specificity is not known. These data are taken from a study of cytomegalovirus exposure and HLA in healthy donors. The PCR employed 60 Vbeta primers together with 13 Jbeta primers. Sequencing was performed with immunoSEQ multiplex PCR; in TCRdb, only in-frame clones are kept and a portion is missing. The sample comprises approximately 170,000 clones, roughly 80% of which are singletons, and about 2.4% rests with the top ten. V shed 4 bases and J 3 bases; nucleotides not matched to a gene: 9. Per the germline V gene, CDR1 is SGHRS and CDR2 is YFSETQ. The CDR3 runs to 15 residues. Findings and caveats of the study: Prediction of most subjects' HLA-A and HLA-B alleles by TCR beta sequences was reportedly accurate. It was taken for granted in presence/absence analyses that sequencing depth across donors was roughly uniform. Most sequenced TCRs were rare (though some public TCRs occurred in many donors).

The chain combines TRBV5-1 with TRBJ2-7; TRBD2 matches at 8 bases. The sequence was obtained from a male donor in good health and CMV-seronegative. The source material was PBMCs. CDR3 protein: CASSLRLAQRYEQYF. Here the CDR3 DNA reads TGCGCCAGCAGCCTTCGACTAGCGCAACGCTACGAGCAGTACTTC. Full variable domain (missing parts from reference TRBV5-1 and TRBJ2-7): KAGVTQTPRYLIKTRGQQVTLSCSPISGHRSVSWYQQTPGQGLQFLFEYFSETQRNKGNFPGRFSGRQFSNSRSEMNVSTLELGDSALYLCASSLRLAQRYEQYFGPGTRLTVT.